This T cell receptor beta chain is from a study of CD8+CD57+ T cells in acquired aplastic anemia. The germline V gene has CDR1 DFQATT and CDR2 SNEGSKA (reference sequence). CDR3 size: 11 residues. In its sample, this clonotype was seen once. The germline gene is not matched at one end of the junction; a read error may be the cause. The study profiled TCR beta VDJ and CDR3 using genomic DNA as template. TCRdb used MiXCR to reprocess the reads, holding one entry per CDR3 protein. The sample carries 40,000 to 45,000 distinct CDR3 sequences, approximately 67% recorded once. The source is a human donor in good health, serving as a control. The gene calls are TRBV20-1 and TRBJ1-3; tentative D call: TRBD1 (6 bases). The specimen sequenced was sorted CD4+, CD8+, or CD8+CD57+ T cells (not recorded which) from PBMCs. This CDR3 reads CSARDPPSTGF. Here the CDR3 DNA reads TGCAGTGCTAGAGACCCACCCTCCACAGGGTTT.